Listed below are T cell receptor beta chains from one sample, sequenced in a study of shared clonotypes between healthy human individuals. The method was immunoSEQ multiplex PCR; TCRdb's version includes in-frame clones alone and lacks a portion of them. Found here are millions of clones, around nine tenths of them singletons; the top ten hold 0.14%. Material: naive CD4+ T cells sorted from blood. The receptors shown here come from a man younger than 35 in good health. The CDR3 runs from the conserved cysteine through the conserved F or W. D genes are given only for firm matches. Clone size is shown for a subset of rows, as once, few, many or a class of expanded clone.

D,J,V,size,CDR3,DNA
TRBD2,TRBJ2-1,TRBV27,.,CASSFLSGSLHNEQFF,TGTGCCAGCAGTTTCCTCAGCGGGAGTCTCCACAATGAGCAGTTCTTC
.,TRBJ1-5,TRBV6-6,.,CASKEKQGQPQHF,TGTGCCAGCAAGGAAAAGCAGGGCCAGCCCCAGCATTTT
TRBD1,TRBJ2-1,TRBV19,.,CATERRTGLGNRGKDEQFF,TGTGCCACCGAACGACGGACAGGATTGGGCAATCGGGGAAAAGATGAGCAGTTCTTC
.,TRBJ2-5,TRBV5-1,.,CASSLAGFENLQETQYF,TGCGCCAGCAGCTTGGCCGGGTTCGAGAACCTACAAGAGACCCAGTACTTC
TRBD2,TRBJ2-2,TRBV7-9,.,CASSLGSGGTANTGELFF,TGTGCCAGCAGCTTAGGGAGCGGGGGGACCGCGAACACCGGGGAGCTGTTTTTT
.,TRBJ2-7,TRBV7-2,.,CASSSGQGRYEQYF,TGTGCCAGCAGCTCTGGTCAGGGGCGCTACGAGCAGTACTTC
TRBD1,TRBJ1-2,TRBV6-5,.,CASSSINRGDGYTF,TGTGCCAGCAGTTCCATCAACAGGGGCGACGGCTACACCTTC
.,TRBJ2-5,TRBV19,.,CASSLGGVQRETQYF,TGTGCCAGTAGTCTCGGCGGGGTTCAACGGGAGACCCAGTACTTC
.,TRBJ1-5,TRBV7-9,.,CASSTETGGNQPQHF,TGTGCCAGCAGCACCGAAACTGGGGGCAATCAGCCCCAGCATTTT
.,TRBJ1-3,TRBV7-2,.,CASSLGGSPAGNTIYF,TGTGCCAGCAGCTTAGGCGGGTCCCCGGCTGGAAACACCATATATTTT
.,TRBJ2-2,TRBV6-5,.,CAGAPGPNTGELFF,TGTGCCGGCGCGCCGGGACCCAACACCGGGGAGCTGTTTTTT
TRBD2,TRBJ2-4,TRBV5-1,.,CASSRAGGEGKNIQYF,TGCGCCAGCAGCCGGGCGGGGGGCGAGGGCAAAAACATTCAGTACTTC
TRBD2,TRBJ2-1,TRBV5-1,.,CASSPSSGSSYNEQFF,TGCGCCAGCAGCCCGTCTAGCGGGAGCTCCTACAATGAGCAGTTCTTC
.,TRBJ2-5,TRBV29-1,.,CSGGKETQYF,TGCAGCGGGGGCAAGGAGACCCAGTACTTC
.,TRBJ2-2,TRBV9,.,CASSPRTTGELFF,TGTGCCAGCAGCCCCCGGACCACCGGGGAGCTGTTTTTT
.,TRBJ1-6,TRBV11-3,.,CASNQMKPNSPLHF,TGTGCCAGCAACCAAATGAAGCCCAATTCACCCCTCCACTTT
TRBD2,TRBJ2-3,TRBV7-8,.,CASSLRLAGSDTQYF,TGTGCCAGCAGCTTACGCCTAGCGGGGTCGGATACGCAGTATTTT
.,TRBJ1-3,TRBV9,.,CASSVEAGNTIYF,TGTGCCAGCAGCGTAGAGGCTGGAAACACCATATATTTT
TRBD2,TRBJ2-7,TRBV5-1,.,CASSLKIAGLAGVSYEQYF,TGCGCCAGCAGCTTGAAGATTGCAGGACTAGCGGGAGTCTCCTACGAGCAGTACTTC
TRBD2,TRBJ2-7,TRBV30,once,CAWRAPPGGEQYF,TGTGCCTGGAGGGCTCCCCCGGGAGGCGAGCAGTACTTC
TRBD1,TRBJ2-7,TRBV27,.,CASSTRQGAHEQYF,TGTGCCAGCAGTACCCGACAGGGGGCCCACGAGCAGTACTTC
.,TRBJ1-5,TRBV18,.,CASSPSSSNQPQHF,TGTGCCAGCTCACCATCAAGTAGCAATCAGCCCCAGCATTTT
.,TRBJ2-3,TRBV5-1,.,CASSFHRDTQYF,TGCGCCAGCAGCTTCCATCGAGATACGCAGTATTTT
.,TRBJ2-2,TRBV6-1,.,CASSEATRATGELFF,TGTGCCAGCAGTGAAGCTACCCGGGCCACCGGGGAGCTGTTTTTT
.,TRBJ1-2,TRBV12-5,.,CASGLVPGMNYGYTF,TGTGCTAGTGGTTTGGTACCAGGGATGAACTATGGCTACACCTTC
.,TRBJ1-1,TRBV2,.,CASSERGASRGAFF,TGTGCCAGCAGTGAGAGGGGGGCCTCGAGGGGAGCTTTCTTT
.,TRBJ2-7,TRBV2,.,CASRGRVYEQYF,TGTGCCAGCAGGGGTCGGGTTTACGAGCAGTACTTC
.,TRBJ2-7,TRBV6-1,.,CASRPGAPYEQYF,TGTGCCAGCCGCCCCGGGGCCCCCTACGAGCAGTACTTC
TRBD1,TRBJ1-1,TRBV2,.,CASREQGANTEAFF,TGTGCCAGCAGAGAACAGGGGGCTAATACTGAAGCTTTCTTT
TRBD1,TRBJ2-7,TRBV5-4,.,CASSRRQGNSYEQYF,TGTGCCAGCAGCCGAAGACAGGGGAACTCCTACGAGCAGTACTTC
.,TRBJ1-1,TRBV10-3,.,CAISDHQGGSNTEAFF,TGTGCCATCAGTGACCACCAGGGTGGTTCGAACACTGAAGCTTTCTTT
.,TRBJ1-1,TRBV11-2,.,CASSLDDLLNTEAFF,TGTGCCAGCAGCTTAGACGACCTATTGAACACTGAAGCTTTCTTT
TRBD2,TRBJ2-7,TRBV6-1,.,CASSIAGQGNYEQYF,TGTGCCAGCAGTATAGCGGGGCAGGGAAACTACGAGCAGTACTTC
.,TRBJ1-4,TRBV7-9,.,CASSPLRGGESEKLFF,TGTGCCAGCAGCCCTCTAAGGGGAGGAGAAAGCGAAAAACTGTTTTTT
.,TRBJ2-7,TRBV5-5,.,CASSLAERYEQYF,TGTGCCAGCAGCTTGGCCGAAAGATACGAGCAGTACTTC
.,TRBJ2-3,TRBV6-5,.,CATSSLPTTDTQYF,TGTGCCACCTCTTCTCTACCCACCACAGATACGCAGTATTTT
.,TRBJ2-5,TRBV19,.,CASSTAETQYF,TGTGCCAGTAGTACCGCCGAGACCCAGTACTTC
TRBD1,TRBJ2-3,TRBV5-1,.,CASSWGQSSTDTQYF,TGCGCCAGCAGCTGGGGACAGAGTAGCACAGATACGCAGTATTTT
.,TRBJ1-3,TRBV6-6,.,CASSQLLGGSGNTIYF,TGTGCCAGCAGCCAGTTACTCGGGGGCTCGGGAAACACCATATATTTT
.,TRBJ2-5,TRBV7-6,.,CASSLAFVGETQYF,TGTGCCAGCAGCTTAGCCTTTGTAGGAGAGACCCAGTACTTC
.,TRBJ2-3,TRBV6-5,.,CASSYSYGSRTDTQYF,TGTGCCAGCAGTTACTCGTACGGGAGTAGAACAGATACGCAGTATTTT
.,TRBJ2-7,TRBV6-5,.,CASSPHLQGSYEQYF,TGTGCCAGCAGTCCCCACCTTCAGGGATCCTACGAGCAGTACTTC
.,TRBJ2-7,TRBV6-5,.,CASSPHVTYEQYF,TGTGCCAGCAGCCCACACGTAACCTACGAGCAGTACTTC
.,TRBJ2-6,TRBV10-3,.,CAISTAGANVLTF,TGTGCCATCAGTACGGCGGGGGCCAACGTCCTGACTTTC